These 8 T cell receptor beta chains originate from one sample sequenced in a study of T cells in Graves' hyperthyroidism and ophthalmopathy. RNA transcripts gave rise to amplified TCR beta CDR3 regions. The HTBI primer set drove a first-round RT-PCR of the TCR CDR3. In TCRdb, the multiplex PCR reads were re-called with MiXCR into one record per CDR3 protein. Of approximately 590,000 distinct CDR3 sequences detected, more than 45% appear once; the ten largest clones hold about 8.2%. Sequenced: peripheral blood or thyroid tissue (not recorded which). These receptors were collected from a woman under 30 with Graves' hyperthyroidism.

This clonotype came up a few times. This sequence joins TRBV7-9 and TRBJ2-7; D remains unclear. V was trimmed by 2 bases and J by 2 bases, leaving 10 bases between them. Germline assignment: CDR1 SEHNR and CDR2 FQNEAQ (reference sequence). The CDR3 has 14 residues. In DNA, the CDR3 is TGTGCCAGCAGCTTACCTGTCGGACCCTACGAGCAGTACTTC. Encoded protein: CASSLPVGPYEQYF.

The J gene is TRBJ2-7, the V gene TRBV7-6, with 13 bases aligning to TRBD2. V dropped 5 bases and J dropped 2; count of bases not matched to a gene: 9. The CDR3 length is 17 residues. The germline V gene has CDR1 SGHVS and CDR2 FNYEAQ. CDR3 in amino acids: CASSPLAGGAYPYEQYF. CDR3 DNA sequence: TGTGCCAGCAGCCCACTAGCGGGAGGGGCCTACCCCTACGAGCAGTACTTC.

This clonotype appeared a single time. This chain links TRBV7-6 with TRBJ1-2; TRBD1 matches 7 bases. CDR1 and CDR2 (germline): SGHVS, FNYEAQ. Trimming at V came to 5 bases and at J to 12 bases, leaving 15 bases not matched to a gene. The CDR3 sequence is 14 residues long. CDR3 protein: CASSQWGQHSGNTF. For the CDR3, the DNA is TGTGCCAGCAGCCAGTGGGGACAGCACTCTGGAAACACCTTC.

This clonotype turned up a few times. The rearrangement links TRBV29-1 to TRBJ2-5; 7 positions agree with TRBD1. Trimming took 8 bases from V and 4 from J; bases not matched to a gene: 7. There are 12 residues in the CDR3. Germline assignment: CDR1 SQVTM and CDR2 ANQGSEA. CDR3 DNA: TGCAGCATCCTGACAGGGACAGAGACCCAGTACTTC. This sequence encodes CSILTGTETQYF.

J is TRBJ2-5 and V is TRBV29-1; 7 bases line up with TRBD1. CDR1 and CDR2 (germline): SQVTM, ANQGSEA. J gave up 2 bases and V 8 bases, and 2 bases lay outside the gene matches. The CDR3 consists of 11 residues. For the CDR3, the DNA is TGCAGCTTGGACAGGCAAGAGACCCAGTACTTC. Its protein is CSLDRQETQYF.

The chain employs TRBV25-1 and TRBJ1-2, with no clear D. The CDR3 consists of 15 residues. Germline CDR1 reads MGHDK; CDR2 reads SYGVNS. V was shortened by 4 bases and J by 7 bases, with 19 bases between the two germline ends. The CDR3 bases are TGTGCCAGCAGTGCTGGGCCGAGTGGGGATGGTGGCTACACCTTC. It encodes CASSAGPSGDGGYTF.

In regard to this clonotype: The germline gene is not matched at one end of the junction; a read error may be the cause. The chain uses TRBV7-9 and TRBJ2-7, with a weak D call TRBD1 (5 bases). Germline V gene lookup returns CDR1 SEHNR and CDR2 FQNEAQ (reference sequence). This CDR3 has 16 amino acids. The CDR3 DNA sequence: TGCGCCAGCAGCCAAACCTGGGGCAGGGAAATCTACGAGCAGTACTTC. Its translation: CASSQTWGREIYEQYF.

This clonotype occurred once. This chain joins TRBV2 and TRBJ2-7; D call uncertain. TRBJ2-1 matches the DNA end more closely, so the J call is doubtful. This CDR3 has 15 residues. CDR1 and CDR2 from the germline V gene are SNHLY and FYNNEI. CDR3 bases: TGTGCCAGCAGTGAGCTACTGCAATCTGACAATGAGCAGTTCTTC. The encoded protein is CASSELLQSDNEQFF.